Below, 2 T cell receptor beta chains from the same sample are listed, as sequenced in a study of blood T cell repertoires in COVID-19. The repertoire was sequenced with immunoSEQ multiplex PCR; TCRdb's copy has only in-frame clones and lacks some. Among about 310,000 clones listed, under 90% were seen once. Sequencing used PBMCs or T cells enriched from blood (not recorded which). The receptors stem from a man in his 60s who had recovered from COVID-19.

The chain is built from TRBV7-2 and TRBJ1-3, with a tentative D call TRBD1 (5 bases). V lost 1 base, J lost 7 bases, and 5 bases lay in between. Germline CDR1 SGHTA, CDR2 FQGNSA. The CDR3 sequence is 12 residues long. The CDR3 loop reads CASSLDRNTIYF. In nucleotides, the CDR3 is TGTGCCAGCAGCTTAGACAGGAACACCATATATTTT.

The chain recombines TRBV18 with TRBJ1-2; possibly TRBD1 for D (5 bases). V shed 1 base and J shed 0 bases, with 12 bases lying between them. This CDR3 contains 16 residues. From germline, CDR1 is KGHSH and CDR2 LQKENI. The CDR3 DNA is TGTGCCAGCTCACCACAGTCTGGACAATCTAACTATGGCTACACCTTC. Its translation: CASSPQSGQSNYGYTF.